The source of this T cell receptor beta chain is a study of metastatic and nonmetastatic thyroid tumors. V was pared by 5 bases and J by 6 bases, with 5 bases of the junction left unmatched. The CDR3 consists of 13 residues. Germline V lookup: CDR1 MNHEY, CDR2 SVGEGT. Prior to thyroid surgery, none of the patients had received any treatment. TCRdb re-called clones from the PCR reads using MiXCR. The table records tens of thousands of clones, 20% of them present only once. The source is a female donor with papillary thyroid cancer or a benign thyroid nodule (not recorded which). Some clones in this sample may be carry-over from other donors' samples. The chain combines TRBV6-2 or TRBV6-3 with TRBJ2-7; 9 bases fit TRBD1. Sequenced material: blood. The CDR3 bases are TGTGCCAGCAGTGTCCCGACAGGGGGCGAGCAGTACTTC. Translating gives CASSVPTGGEQYF.